These T cell receptor beta chains were read from a single sample in a study of PD-L1 blockade in urothelial cancer. Method: immunoSEQ multiplex PCR; TCRdb's copy keeps in-frame clones and lacks some. This sample carries about 52,000 clones, over 75% of them seen once, and the ten largest clones take about 6%. The material sequenced was PBMCs, taken around atezolizumab (anti-PD-L1) treatment. All receptors come from a man aged 35 to 55 with urothelial cancer. CDR3s include the opening cysteine and the closing phenylalanine or tryptophan. Fields, in order: clone size, D gene, V gene, J gene, CDR3 protein, CDR3 DNA. The D gene is left open where the match is weak. The size of a clone is reported for some rows only, either as once, few or many, or as a class for expanded clones.

.	.	TRBV6-1	TRBJ2-2	CASSFRDRDTGELFF	TGTGCCAGCAGTTTCAGGGATCGGGACACCGGGGAGCTGTTTTTT
.	TRBD2	TRBV2	TRBJ2-1	CASSYTGGTANEQFF	TGTGCCAGCAGTTACACGGGAGGGACCGCCAATGAGCAGTTCTTC
medium-sized	.	TRBV9	TRBJ1-1	CASSSEGQPGNTEAFF	TGTGCCAGCAGCTCCGAGGGACAACCAGGGAACACTGAAGCTTTCTTT
few	TRBD1	TRBV7-3	TRBJ1-1	CASSLGTGATEAFF	TGTGCCAGCAGCTTAGGGACAGGGGCGACTGAAGCTTTCTTT
.	.	TRBV4-1	TRBJ2-5	CASSQVSGGPETQYF	TGCGCCAGCAGCCAAGTTTCAGGCGGGCCTGAGACCCAGTACTTC
.	.	TRBV7-9	TRBJ2-6	CASSLSAGGSGANVLTF	TGTGCCAGCAGCTTGTCGGCAGGGGGGTCTGGGGCCAACGTCCTGACTTTC
.	TRBD1	TRBV2	TRBJ2-3	CASSFDRGVTDTQYF	TGTGCCAGCAGCTTTGACAGGGGGGTAACAGATACGCAGTATTTT
.	TRBD2	TRBV27	TRBJ2-1	CASSLQTGTSRNEQFF	TGTGCCAGCAGTCTACAAACCGGGACTAGCAGAAATGAGCAGTTCTTC
few	TRBD1	TRBV6-1	TRBJ2-7	CARGQDGGYEQYF	TGTGCCAGAGGACAGGACGGAGGTTACGAGCAGTACTTC
.	.	TRBV11-2	TRBJ1-4	CASSFGGRGDEKLFF	TGTGCCAGCAGCTTCGGTGGCAGGGGCGATGAAAAACTGTTTTTT
.	.	TRBV28	TRBJ1-1	CASSQLSFTTNTEAFF	TGTGCCAGCAGCCAACTATCCTTTACGACTAACACTGAAGCTTTCTTT
once	.	TRBV7-8	TRBJ2-5	CASSFRLAETQYF	TGTGCCAGCAGCTTTAGGCTAGCGGAGACCCAGTACTTC
.	.	TRBV19	TRBJ2-1	CASSISTGSSYNEQFF	TGTGCCAGTAGTATCTCGACTGGCAGCTCCTACAATGAGCAGTTCTTC
.	TRBD1	TRBV2	TRBJ1-5	CASSVEGGGQPQHF	TGTGCCAGCAGTGTGGAAGGGGGCGGTCAGCCCCAGCATTTT
.	.	TRBV7-9	TRBJ2-7	CASSTQANLGYEQYF	TGTGCCAGCAGCACACAGGCTAACCTTGGCTACGAGCAGTACTTC
few	.	TRBV4-1	TRBJ2-3	CASSLGLRAAYTDTQYF	TGCGCCAGCAGCCTAGGACTGAGAGCGGCTTACACAGATACGCAGTATTTT
.	.	TRBV7-3	TRBJ2-2	CASSFWGANTGELFF	TGTGCCAGCAGCTTCTGGGGGGCGAACACCGGGGAGCTGTTTTTT
.	.	TRBV9	TRBJ2-1	CASSVVDTHNEQFF	TGTGCCAGCAGCGTAGTTGACACCCACAATGAGCAGTTCTTC
once	TRBD2	TRBV5-8	TRBJ2-7	CASSFGLRGSIDEQYF	TGTGCCAGCAGCTTTGGACTTCGCGGGAGCATAGACGAGCAGTACTTC
.	.	TRBV5-1	TRBJ2-3	CASSLEPEGTQYF	TGCGCCAGCAGCTTGGAGCCGGAGGGTACGCAGTATTTT
.	.	TRBV18	TRBJ1-5	CASSPAGDQPQHF	TGTGCCAGCTCACCCGCAGGGGACCAGCCCCAGCATTTT
.	TRBD2	TRBV7-3	TRBJ2-3	CASSVSGSLSDTQYF	TGTGCCAGCAGCGTTAGCGGGAGTCTGTCGGATACGCAGTATTTT
.	.	TRBV14	TRBJ2-7	CASSQETTLRNEQYF	TGTGCCAGCAGCCAAGAAACAACCTTGAGGAACGAGCAGTACTTC
.	.	TRBV4-3	TRBJ1-5	CASSQDWKSGQPQHF	TGCGCCAGCAGCCAAGATTGGAAGTCGGGTCAGCCCCAGCATTTT
.	TRBD2	TRBV9	TRBJ2-3	CASRTGRASTDTQYF	TGTGCCAGCAGGACCGGGAGGGCGTCCACAGATACGCAGTATTTT
once	TRBD1	TRBV7-8	TRBJ2-3	CASSSEGAPSTDTQYF	TGTGCCAGCAGCTCCGAGGGGGCTCCGAGCACAGATACGCAGTATTTT
.	.	TRBV27	TRBJ2-2	CASSKPNTGELFF	TGTGCCAGCAGTAAGCCGAACACCGGGGAGCTGTTTTTT
.	.	TRBV5-4	TRBJ2-3	CASSFSSADTQYF	TGTGCCAGCAGCTTTAGTTCCGCAGATACGCAGTATTTT
.	TRBD2	TRBV9	TRBJ2-7	CASSVGGSSYEQYF	TGTGCCAGCAGCGTGGGCGGGAGCTCCTACGAGCAGTACTTC
.	TRBD2	TRBV19	TRBJ2-7	CASSIGLAGGPHEQYF	TGTGCCAGTAGTATTGGACTAGCGGGAGGGCCCCACGAGCAGTACTTC
.	.	TRBV5-6	TRBJ2-4	CASSFAVSLAKNIQYF	TGTGCCAGCAGCTTTGCGGTGAGCCTAGCCAAAAACATTCAGTACTTC
.	.	TRBV7-2	TRBJ2-2	CASSLDGNTGELFF	TGTGCCAGCAGCTTAGACGGGAACACCGGGGAGCTGTTTTTT
.	.	TRBV30	TRBJ1-4	CAWRRNSNEKLFF	TGTGCCTGGAGAAGAAATAGCAATGAAAAACTGTTTTTT
.	.	TRBV15	TRBJ2-7	CATSRGDRDNYEQYF	TGTGCCACCAGCAGAGGGGACCGGGACAACTACGAGCAGTACTTC
.	.	TRBV30	TRBJ1-3	CAWSIWGLSLGNTIYF	TGTGCCTGGAGTATTTGGGGACTCTCCCTTGGAAACACCATATATTTT
.	TRBD2	TRBV7-2	TRBJ2-7	CASSLRFSGTFEQYF	TGTGCCAGCAGCTTACGATTTAGCGGGACTTTCGAGCAGTACTTC
.	TRBD1	TRBV15	TRBJ1-2	CATSRGGTGAKDGYTF	TGTGCCACCAGCAGAGGCGGGACAGGGGCGAAGGATGGCTACACCTTC
.	TRBD2	TRBV7-2	TRBJ2-2	CASSFGLARSTGELFF	TGTGCCAGCAGCTTTGGACTAGCGAGAAGCACCGGGGAGCTGTTTTTT
.	.	TRBV7-6	TRBJ2-7	CASSLQGEQYF	TGTGCCAGCAGCTTACAGGGCGAGCAGTACTTC
.	TRBD2	TRBV11-2	TRBJ2-1	CASSFGGVNEQFF	TGTGCCAGCTCCTTCGGGGGGGTAAATGAGCAGTTCTTC
.	.	TRBV5-6	TRBJ2-1	CASSLIGLQTYNEQFF	TGTGCCAGCAGCTTAATAGGACTACAAACATACAATGAGCAGTTCTTC
once	TRBD2	TRBV5-4	TRBJ2-2	CASSSKREAAGELFF	TGTGCCAGCAGCTCCAAGCGGGAGGCTGCCGGGGAGCTGTTTTTT
.	.	TRBV19	TRBJ2-2	CASSSPGKGTGELFF	TGTGCCAGTAGTAGCCCAGGGAAAGGGACCGGGGAGCTGTTTTTT
.	.	TRBV10-1	TRBJ1-3	CATRRVQVVGNTIYF	TGCGCCACCAGACGAGTACAGGTGGTTGGAAACACCATATATTTT
.	.	TRBV18	TRBJ2-5	CASSPAVQETQYF	TGTGCCAGCTCACCGGCTGTTCAAGAGACCCAGTACTTC
.	TRBD2	TRBV4-3	TRBJ2-3	CASSQGGGGTQYF	TGCGCCAGCAGCCAAGGTGGGGGGGGTACGCAGTATTTT
.	.	TRBV12-2	TRBJ1-1	CASRQDRAGAFF	TGTGCAAGTCGCCAGGACAGGGCCGGCGCTTTCTTT
.	.	TRBV7-3	TRBJ2-3	CASSLTLAGTDTQYF	TGTGCCAGCAGCTTAACACTAGCTGGCACAGATACGCAGTATTTT
.	.	TRBV2	TRBJ2-3	CASSNSPGAGTDTQYF	TGTGCCAGCAGCAACTCCCCAGGGGCTGGTACAGATACGCAGTATTTT
.	.	TRBV5-1	TRBJ2-2	CASSHIQGEGTGELFF	TGCGCCAGCAGCCACATACAGGGGGAGGGCACCGGGGAGCTGTTTTTT
.	TRBD1	TRBV5-1	TRBJ2-3	CASLQGALTDTQYF	TGCGCCAGTCTCCAGGGGGCTCTGACAGATACGCAGTATTTT
once	TRBD1	TRBV28	TRBJ1-2	CASGNPGQAHGYTF	TGTGCCAGCGGGAATCCGGGACAGGCCCATGGCTACACCTTC
.	TRBD2	TRBV7-3	TRBJ2-6	CASRLAGPGANVLTF	TGTGCCAGCAGGCTAGCGGGACCTGGGGCCAACGTCCTGACTTTC